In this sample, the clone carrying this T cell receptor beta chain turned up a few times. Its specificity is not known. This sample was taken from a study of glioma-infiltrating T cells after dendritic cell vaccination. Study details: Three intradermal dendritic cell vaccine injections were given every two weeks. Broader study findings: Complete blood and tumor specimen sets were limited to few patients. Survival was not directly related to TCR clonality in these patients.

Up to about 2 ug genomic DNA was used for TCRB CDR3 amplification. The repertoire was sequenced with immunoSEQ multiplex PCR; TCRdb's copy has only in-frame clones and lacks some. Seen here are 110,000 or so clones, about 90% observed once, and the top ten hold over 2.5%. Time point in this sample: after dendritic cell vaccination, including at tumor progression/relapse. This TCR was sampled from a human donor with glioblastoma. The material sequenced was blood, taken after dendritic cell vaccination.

This CDR3 reads CASNLRVNTEAFF. CDR3 bases: TGTGCCAGCAACCTCCGGGTGAACACTGAAGCTTTCTTT. The gene calls are TRBV5-4 and TRBJ1-1; unclear D gene. V lost 6 bases and J lost 0, with 9 bases in between. This CDR3 is built from 13 residues. Germline lookup yields CDR1 SGHNT and CDR2 YYREEE (reference sequence).